Sequencing of this T cell receptor beta chain was carried out in a study of beta chain features in type 1 diabetes. The wider study: Patients and healthy donors were similar in age, gender and cell yields.

Concerning this clone itself: The target antigen is unknown.

Markers CD45RO/CCR7/CD25/CD127/CD95/CD27 served to sort CD4+ naive, central memory, regulatory and stem cell-like memory cells. The authors obtained over 98% purity in all sorted populations. Overall study findings and caveats: In all four CD4+ subsets, TCRB CDR3 length was significantly, moderately reduced in type 1 diabetes. PCR may have favored shorter templates equally in patients and controls.

Reverse transcription of all isolated RNA meant that expressed TCRB transcripts were sequenced. Libraries were prepared by immunoSEQ multiplex PCR; TCRdb keeps only in-frame clonotypes and omits some of them. This sample has 200,000 to 250,000 clones, with approximately 15% found just once. CDR3 length: 15 amino acids. CDR1 GTSNPN and CDR2 SVGIG come from the germline V gene (reference sequence). Trimming shortened V by 1 base and J by 3 bases, and 13 bases separated the two germline ends. Sequencing was performed on naive CD4+ T cells from blood. The source is a man aged 30 to 45 with type 1 diabetes. This chain joins TRBV30 and TRBJ1-3, with D unclear. CDR3 loop: CAWSDRPVGGNTIYF. The CDR3 bases are TGTGCCTGGAGTGACCGTCCGGTTGGTGGAAACACCATATATTTT.